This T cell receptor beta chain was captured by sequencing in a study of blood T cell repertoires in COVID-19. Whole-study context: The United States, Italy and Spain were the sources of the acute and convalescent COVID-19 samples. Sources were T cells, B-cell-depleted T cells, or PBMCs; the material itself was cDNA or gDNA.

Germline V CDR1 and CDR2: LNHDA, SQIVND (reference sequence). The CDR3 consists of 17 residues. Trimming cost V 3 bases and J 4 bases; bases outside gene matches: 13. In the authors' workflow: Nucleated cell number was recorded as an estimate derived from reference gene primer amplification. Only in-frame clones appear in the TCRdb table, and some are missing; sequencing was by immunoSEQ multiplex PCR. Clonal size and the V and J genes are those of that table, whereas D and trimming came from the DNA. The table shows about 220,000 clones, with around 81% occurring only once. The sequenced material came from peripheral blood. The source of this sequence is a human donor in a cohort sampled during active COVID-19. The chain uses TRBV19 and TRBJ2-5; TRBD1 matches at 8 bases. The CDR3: CASSMSKRQGLRETQYF. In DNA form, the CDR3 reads TGTGCCAGTAGTATGAGTAAGCGACAGGGGTTACGAGAGACCCAGTACTTC.